The rows below give T cell receptor beta chains drawn from one sample of a study of T cell repertoires in cytomegalovirus infection. TCRdb analysed the reads with MiXCR anew, one entry per CDR3 protein. The sample lists about 320,000 distinct CDR3 sequences, over 7.5% occurring once. Sequencing input: PBMCs. Receptors were obtained from a human donor in good health (CMV status not recorded). Some clones in this sample may be carry-over from other donors' samples. The CDR3 runs from the conserved cysteine through the conserved F or W. Each record gives: clone size, V gene, D gene, J gene, CDR3 protein, CDR3 DNA. A D gene is named only where the DNA matches it firmly. Size tells how often a clone was seen (once, few, many) or the class of an expanded clone, and some rows leave it out.

many	TRBV7-2	TRBD2	TRBJ2-5	CASSLGGTSQETQYF	TGTGCCAGCAGCTTAGGGGGGACTAGCCAAGAGACCCAGTACTTC
NA	TRBV10-3	NA	TRBJ2-7	CAISPRSDRSPNEQYF	TGTGCCATCAGTCCTCGGTCCGACAGGTCACCCAACGAGCAGTACTTC
NA	TRBV12-3/TRBV12-4	TRBD2	TRBJ2-5	CASSSSSGSGRGETQYF	TGTGCCAGCAGTTCCTCCTCGGGTAGCGGGAGAGGGGAGACCCAGTACTTC
many	TRBV7-2	NA	TRBJ2-7	CASSLARLGASEQYF	TGTGCCAGCAGCTTAGCGCGGCTAGGCGCGTCTGAGCAGTACTTC
many	TRBV7-2	NA	TRBJ1-1	CASSPTRVRNTEAFF	TGTGCCAGCAGCCCCACCAGGGTTCGTAACACTGAAGCTTTCTTT
NA	TRBV27	NA	TRBJ1-5	CASSLTWNSNQPQHF	TGTGCCAGCAGTTTAACTTGGAATAGCAATCAGCCCCAGCATTTT
NA	TRBV12-5	TRBD2	TRBJ2-3	CASGLGLAGVSHDTQYF	TGTGCTAGTGGACTGGGACTAGCGGGCGTATCGCACGATACGCAGTATTTT
few	TRBV25-1	TRBD1	TRBJ1-2	CASIGQVGDGYTF	TGTGCCAGCATAGGACAGGTTGGTGATGGCTACACCTTC
many	TRBV10-2	NA	TRBJ2-7	CASTKGASYEQYF	TGCGCCAGCACGAAAGGGGCCTCCTACGAGCAGTACTTC
NA	TRBV20-1	TRBD1	TRBJ1-4	CSAKILGQLNEKLFF	TGCAGTGCTAAAATTCTGGGACAGCTAAATGAAAAACTGTTTTTT
many	TRBV7-2	TRBD2	TRBJ2-3	CASSRGLAGRSVTDTQYF	TGTGCCAGCAGCCGGGGACTAGCGGGGAGAAGTGTCACAGATACGCAGTATTTT
many	TRBV12-3/TRBV12-4	TRBD1	TRBJ2-5	CASTLTGFGETQYF	TGTGCCAGCACCCTGACAGGGTTCGGGGAGACCCAGTACTTC
NA	TRBV30	NA	TRBJ2-5	CAWGPGRVMETQYF	TGTGCCTGGGGACCGGGACGGGTGATGGAGACCCAGTACTTC
many	TRBV7-2	TRBD1	TRBJ2-7	CASSFRTGTSYEQYF	TGTGCCAGCAGCTTCCGGACAGGGACCTCCTACGAGCAGTACTTC
NA	TRBV19	NA	TRBJ2-3	CASSIGVGADTQYF	TGTGCCAGTAGTATAGGGGTAGGGGCAGATACGCAGTATTTT
many	TRBV7-2	NA	TRBJ2-5	CASSPPPRETQYF	TGTGCCAGCAGCCCTCCTCCGCGGGAGACCCAGTACTTC
many	TRBV19	NA	TRBJ2-3	CASSWLDRTDTQYF	TGTGCCAGTAGTTGGCTAGACCGCACAGATACGCAGTATTTT
NA	TRBV6-1	NA	TRBJ2-3	CASTPTSTDTQYF	TGTGCCAGCACCCCGACTAGCACAGATACGCAGTATTTT
many	TRBV7-2	TRBD1	TRBJ1-2	CASSPRDRSNYGYTF	TGTGCCAGCAGCCCCCGGGACAGGAGCAACTATGGCTACACCTTC
NA	TRBV11-1	NA	TRBJ2-1	CASSPGFYNEQFF	TGTGCCAGCAGCCCCGGGTTCTACAATGAGCAGTTCTTC
NA	TRBV20-1	NA	TRBJ1-2	CSARRAWTPIGGYTF	TGCAGTGCTAGAAGGGCTTGGACACCCATCGGTGGCTACACCTTC
many	TRBV11-2	NA	TRBJ1-4	CASSTLINEKLFF	TGTGCCAGCAGCACCCTTATTAATGAAAAACTGTTTTTT